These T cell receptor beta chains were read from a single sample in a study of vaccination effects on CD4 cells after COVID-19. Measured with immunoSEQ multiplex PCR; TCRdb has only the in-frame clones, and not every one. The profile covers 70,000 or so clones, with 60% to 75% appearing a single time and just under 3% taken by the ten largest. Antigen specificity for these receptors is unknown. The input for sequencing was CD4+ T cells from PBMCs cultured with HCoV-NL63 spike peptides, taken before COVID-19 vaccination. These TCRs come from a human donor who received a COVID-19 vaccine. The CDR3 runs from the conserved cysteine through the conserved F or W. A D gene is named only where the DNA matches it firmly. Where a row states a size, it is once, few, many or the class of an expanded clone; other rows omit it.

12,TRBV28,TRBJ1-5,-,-,TGTGCCAGCAGTTACAGGAGTCAGCCCCAGCATTTT,CASSYRSQPQHF
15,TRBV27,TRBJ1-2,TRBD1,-,TGTGCCAGCAGTCCTGCTCCCAGGGGGTCCTATGGCTACACCTTC,CASSPAPRGSYGYTF
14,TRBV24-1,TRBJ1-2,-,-,TGTGCCACCAGTGATGAGGACAGCGACTATGGCTACACCTTC,CATSDEDSDYGYTF
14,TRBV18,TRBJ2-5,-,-,TGTGCCAGCTCACCAGCACGGGACGGAGAGACCCAGTACTTC,CASSPARDGETQYF
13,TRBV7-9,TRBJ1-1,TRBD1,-,TGTGCCAGCAGCAGCCAAGGGGGCTCTGAAGCTTTCTTT,CASSSQGGSEAFF
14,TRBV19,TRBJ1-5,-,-,TGTGCCAGTAGGTCGGAAGTTAGCAATCAGCCCCAGCATTTT,CASRSEVSNQPQHF
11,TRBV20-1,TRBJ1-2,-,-,TGCAGTGCTACAGGGAGCTCTGGCTACACCTTC,CSATGSSGYTF
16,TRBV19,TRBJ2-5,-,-,TGTGCCAGTAGCGGCTTATTTAACAGCGACCAAGAGACCCAGTACTTC,CASSGLFNSDQETQYF
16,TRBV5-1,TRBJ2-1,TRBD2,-,TGCGCCAGCAGCAAACTAGCGGGGGGGCTGCACAATGAGCAGTTCTTC,CASSKLAGGLHNEQFF
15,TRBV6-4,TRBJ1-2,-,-,TGTGCCAGCAGTCTTCCGGGACAAGATTTGTATGGCTACACCTTC,CASSLPGQDLYGYTF
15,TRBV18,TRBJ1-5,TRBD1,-,TGTGCCAGCTCACGAGGACAGGGGAACGGTCAGCCCCAGCATTTT,CASSRGQGNGQPQHF
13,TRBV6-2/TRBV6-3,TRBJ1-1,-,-,TGTGCCAGCAGTGGACACCTAAACACTGAAGCTTTCTTT,CASSGHLNTEAFF
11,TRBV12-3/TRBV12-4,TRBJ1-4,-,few,TGTGCCAGCAGTTTCGGAGAAAAACTGTTTTTT,CASSFGEKLFF
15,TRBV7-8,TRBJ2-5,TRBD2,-,TGTGCCAGCAGCCCGGCTAGCGGGGCCCAAGAGACCCAGTACTTC,CASSPASGAQETQYF
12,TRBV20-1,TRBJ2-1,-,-,TGCAGTGCTAGTAAGGAAACCAATGAGCAGTTCTTC,CSASKETNEQFF
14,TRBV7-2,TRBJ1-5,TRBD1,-,TGTGCCAGCAGCCCAACAGGGGTTAGTCAGCCCCAGCATTTT,CASSPTGVSQPQHF
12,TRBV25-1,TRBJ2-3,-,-,TGTGCCAGCAGTGGGGCCACAGATACGCAGTATTTT,CASSGATDTQYF
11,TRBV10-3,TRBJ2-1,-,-,TGTGCCATCTTTAGGGCTAATGAGCAGTTCTTC,CAIFRANEQFF
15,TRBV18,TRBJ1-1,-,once,TGTGCCAGCTCACCACCGACGGGCAGGGGACCTGAAGCTTTCTTT,CASSPPTGRGPEAFF
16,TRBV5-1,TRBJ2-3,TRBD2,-,TGCGCCAGCACCCCACCCCTGCGGGGGGGAACAGATACGCAGTATTTT,CASTPPLRGGTDTQYF
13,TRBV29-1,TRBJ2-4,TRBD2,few,TGCAGCGTAGGACTAGCGGGGGGAAACATTCAGTACTTC,CSVGLAGGNIQYF
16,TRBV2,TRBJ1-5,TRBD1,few,TGTGCCAGCAGGGTATCGGGACAGGGATCAGGTCAGCCCCAGCATTTT,CASRVSGQGSGQPQHF